One and the same sample provided the 23 T cell receptor beta chains below, sequenced in a study of identifying expanded T cells in peripheral blood. The repertoire was sequenced with immunoSEQ multiplex PCR; TCRdb's copy has only in-frame clones and lacks some. The table has roughly 63,000 clones, approximately 82% seen once; the top ten hold roughly 19%. The sample consisted of blood. These receptors were obtained from a person aged 18 to 75 in good health.

The CDR3 loop reads CASSMRGDTQYF. The CDR3 coding sequence is TGTGCCAGCAGTATGAGGGGGGATACGCAGTATTTT. V is TRBV27 and J is TRBJ2-3, with D maybe TRBD1 (6 bases). Looked up from germline, CDR1 is MNHEY and CDR2 is SMNVEV (reference sequence). CDR3 length: 12 amino acids. V was shortened by 5 bases and J by 6 bases, with 9 bases between the two germline ends.

This chain joins TRBV7-9 and TRBJ2-3; D not resolved. The V gene's germline CDR1 is SEHNR and CDR2 FQNEAQ (reference sequence). The CDR3 has 12 amino acids. V lost 4 bases and J 2 bases, leaving 4 bases between the germline ends. The CDR3 is CASSSHTDTQYF. For the CDR3, the DNA is TGTGCCAGCAGCTCCCACACAGATACGCAGTATTTT. The full variable domain, in which reference TRBV7-9 and TRBJ2-3 provide the parts outside the CDR3, is DTGVSQNPRHKITKRGQNVTFRCDPISEHNRLYWYRQTLGQGPEFLTYFQNEAQLEKSRLLSDRFSAERPKGSFSTLEIQRTEQGDSAMYLCASSSHTDTQYFGPGTRLTVL.

This clone was recorded only once. The V gene is TRBV5-1, the J gene TRBJ2-3, with 11 bases fitting TRBD1. This CDR3 region has 15 residues. Germline loops: CDR1 SGHRS, CDR2 YFSETQ. J was trimmed by 5 bases and V by 0 bases; bases with no gene match: 2. CDR3 region: CASSLAGTGGDTQYF. The CDR3 region has the DNA TGCGCCAGCAGCTTGGCCGGGACAGGGGGAGATACGCAGTATTTT.

As regards this clone: Germline and junction disagree at one end, which may indicate a read error. This sample also contains other DNA sequences that code for the same CDR3. V and J are TRBV6-5 and TRBJ1-2; maybe TRBD1 (5 bases). The CDR3 spans 16 residues. Germline-derived CDR1 and CDR2 are MNHEY and SVGAGI. CDR3 protein: CASSYSLQGAGYGYTF. CDR3 in DNA: TGTGCCAGTAGTTACTCCCTCCAGGGCGCTGGCTATGGCTACACCTTC.

This chain connects TRBV7-2 to TRBJ2-1; the match to TRBD2 covers 9 bases. V lost 8 bases to trimming and J lost 8 bases; unmatched junction nucleotides: 13. This CDR3 spans 15 amino acids. The germline V gene encodes CDR1 SGHTA and CDR2 FQGNSA. The CDR3 protein is CASGGAGTSFDEQFF. CDR3 coding DNA: TGTGCCAGCGGAGGAGCCGGGACTAGCTTCGATGAGCAGTTCTTC.

The chain combines TRBV18 with TRBJ1-5, with D uncertain. From germline, CDR1 is KGHSH and CDR2 LQKENI. The CDR3 has 13 amino acids. Trimming removed 2 bases at V and 6 bases at J, with 8 bases between. The CDR3, as DNA: TGTGCCAGCTCACCAGATTGGGGTCAGCCCCAGCATTTT. It encodes CASSPDWGQPQHF.

This chain joins TRBV18 and TRBJ2-5; D remains ambiguous. The CDR3 is 15 amino acids. V was cut by 3 bases and J by 1 base, with 12 bases left in between. Germline V lookup: CDR1 KGHSH, CDR2 LQKENI. The CDR3 region is CASSPRILPQETQYF. Written as DNA, the CDR3 is TGTGCCAGCTCACCTAGAATATTGCCCCAAGAGACCCAGTACTTC.

The chain uses TRBV11-3 and TRBJ2-7; 9 bases match TRBD2. Looked up from germline, CDR1 is SGHNT and CDR2 is YENEEA. This CDR3 has 14 residues. J was trimmed by 5 bases and V by 3 bases; bases with no gene match: 5. The DNA of the CDR3 is TGTGCCAGCAGCTTGCAGGGACTAGCCCACGAGCAGTACTTC. Protein product: CASSLQGLAHEQYF.

The chain uses TRBV7-2 and TRBJ2-4; TRBD2 might be the D (6 bases). Trimming removed 5 bases from V and 3 bases from J, with 20 bases in between. Germline assignment: CDR1 SGHTA and CDR2 FQGNSA. CDR3 length equals 17 residues. The CDR3 sequence: CASSSGLAGQGKNIQYF. CDR3 coding DNA: TGTGCCAGCAGCAGCGGGCTTGCAGGGCAGGGCAAAAACATTCAGTACTTC.

The chain joins TRBV6-6 to TRBJ1-6; D gene uncertain. Germline V gene lookup returns CDR1 MNHNY and CDR2 SVGAGI (reference sequence). CDR3 length: 12 residues. Trimming removed 6 bases from V and 7 bases from J, with 7 bases in between. The CDR3: CASRGENSPLHF. The CDR3 region has the DNA TGTGCCAGCAGAGGCGAGAATTCACCCCTCCACTTT.

This chain joins TRBV5-5 and TRBJ1-2; D call uncertain. V was shortened by 6 bases and J by 4 bases, with 10 bases between the two germline ends. The germline CDR1 and CDR2 sequences are SGHKS and YYEKEE (reference sequence). This CDR3 is built from 12 residues. The CDR3 DNA is TGTGCCAGCACGAGGCGGGCCTATGGCTACACCTTC. It yields the protein CASTRRAYGYTF.

V and J are TRBV10-2 and TRBJ2-5; D is uncertain. The CDR3 consists of 13 residues. Germline V gene lookup returns CDR1 WSHSY and CDR2 SAAADI. The V gene lost 7 bases and the J gene lost 4 bases, with 13 bases spanning the gap. CDR3 loop: CASIPGMGETQYF. The CDR3 bases are TGCGCCAGCATCCCCGGAATGGGAGAGACCCAGTACTTC.

J is TRBJ2-1 and V is TRBV2; D tentatively reads TRBD1 or TRBD2 (5 bases each). Trimming cost V 5 bases and J 6 bases, with 11 bases left between them. Germline V gives CDR1 SNHLY, CDR2 FYNNEI. The CDR3 has 13 residues. For the CDR3, the DNA is TGTGCCAGCAGTCCATGGGGGTTCAATGAGCAGTTCTTC. Protein product: CASSPWGFNEQFF.

The chain links TRBV27 to TRBJ1-6; tentative D call: TRBD1 (6 bases). The CDR3 covers 13 residues. Germline CDR1 is MNHEY and CDR2 is SMNVEV (reference sequence). V shed 5 bases and J shed 9 bases, with 11 bases lying between them. The CDR3 is CASSPGQISPLHF. CDR3 sequence (DNA): TGTGCCAGCAGTCCCGGACAGATTTCACCCCTCCACTTT.

The chain links TRBV14 to TRBJ1-3, with no clear D. The germline V and J ends were trimmed by 0 bases and 0 bases, with 3 bases remaining between them. The CDR3 length is 14 residues. Per the germline V gene, CDR1 is SGHDN and CDR2 is FVKESK. As DNA, the CDR3 is TGTGCCAGCAGCCAAGACCTCTCTGGAAACACCATATATTTT. Translation: CASSQDLSGNTIYF.

The chain couples TRBV5-1 to TRBJ2-3, with 15 bases matching TRBD2. V dropped 2 bases and J dropped 5; count of bases not matched to a gene: 3. Germline V gene data show CDR1 as SGHRS and CDR2 as YFSETQ. The CDR3 sequence is 16 residues long. The CDR3 bases are TGCGCCAGCAGCTTACCGGGACTAGCGGGAGGAGATACGCAGTATTTT. It translates to CASSLPGLAGGDTQYF.

The rearrangement joins TRBV27 to TRBJ2-1, with D tentatively TRBD1 (6 bases). CDR1 and CDR2 (germline): MNHEY, SMNVEV (reference sequence). V shed 3 bases and J shed 9 bases, with 9 bases lying between them. The CDR3 length is 12 residues. The CDR3 DNA sequence: TGTGCCAGCAGTTTTTGGGGGCGTGAGCAGTTCTTC. Translation gives CASSFWGREQFF.

This clone appeared once. V gene TRBV10-3 combines with J gene TRBJ2-7; 11 bases match TRBD2. J lost 2 bases, V lost 5 bases, and 5 bases had no gene match. The CDR3 sequence is 15 residues long. The germline V gene encodes CDR1 ENHRY and CDR2 SYGVKD. DNA of the CDR3: TGTGCCATCAGTCTAGGGACTAGCGGACCCTACGAGCAGTACTTC. Protein sequence: CAISLGTSGPYEQYF.

This clone was seen once. Written as DNA, the CDR3 is TGTGCCAGCAGCTCCCCCTACAGGGAGACCCAGTACTTC. It encodes CASSSPYRETQYF. The chain carries TRBV5-6 and TRBJ2-5, with D perhaps matching TRBD1 (5 bases). This CDR3 has 13 amino acids. V lost 3 bases to trimming and J lost 5 bases, with 11 bases between them. Germline CDR1 reads SGHDT; CDR2 reads YYEEEE.

The chain couples TRBV30 to TRBJ2-3; a weak D match, TRBD2 (5 bases). Trimming cost V 4 bases and J 3 bases, with 11 bases left between them. CDR1 and CDR2 from the germline V gene are GTSNPN and SVGIG (reference sequence). This CDR3 is 13 amino acids long. CDR3 nucleotides: TGTGCCTGGACCGTGGTAGCGACAGATACGCAGTATTTT. Amino acid sequence: CAWTVVATDTQYF.

This clone occurred once. The genes are TRBV14 and TRBJ2-1; TRBD2 aligns across 15 bases. Per germline, CDR1 SGHDN and CDR2 FVKESK. After removal of 6 bases from V and 2 bases from J, the junction contained 2 bases not matched to a gene. This CDR3 is built from 16 residues. CDR3 DNA sequence: TGTGCCAGCAGTCGGACTAGCGGGGGGGCCTACAATGAGCAGTTCTTC. This gives the protein CASSRTSGGAYNEQFF.

In this sample, this clone turned up a few times. The chain is built from TRBV9 and TRBJ1-2; maybe TRBD1 (6 bases). Germline V CDR1 and CDR2: SGDLS, YYNGEE. This CDR3 has 15 amino acids. Deletions cut 2 bases from V and 3 bases from J, with 14 bases between. CDR3 DNA: TGTGCCAGCAGCGTCTGGGACAAGGGGGACTATGGCTACACCTTC. This encodes CASSVWDKGDYGYTF.

This clone was recorded once. This sequence joins TRBV5-1 and TRBJ1-2; 7 bases are a match to TRBD1. This CDR3 has 15 residues. V trimming: 0 bases; J trimming: 8 bases; junction bases outside the gene matches: 10. The germline gives CDR1 SGHRS, CDR2 YFSETQ. CDR3 sequence reads: CASSLAEAGGRGYTF. The DNA for the CDR3 is TGCGCCAGCAGCTTGGCCGAGGCAGGGGGAAGGGGCTACACCTTC.